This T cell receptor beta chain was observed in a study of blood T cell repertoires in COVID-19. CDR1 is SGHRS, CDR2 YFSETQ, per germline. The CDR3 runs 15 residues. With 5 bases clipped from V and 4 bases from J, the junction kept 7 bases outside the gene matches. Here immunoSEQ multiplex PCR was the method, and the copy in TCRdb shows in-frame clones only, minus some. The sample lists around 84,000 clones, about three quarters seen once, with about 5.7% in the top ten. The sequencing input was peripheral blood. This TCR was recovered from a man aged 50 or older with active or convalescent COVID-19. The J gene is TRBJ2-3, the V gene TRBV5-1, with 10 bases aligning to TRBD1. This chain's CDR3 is CASRGTGAGADTQYF. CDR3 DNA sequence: TGCGCCAGCAGGGGGACAGGGGCCGGCGCAGATACGCAGTATTTT. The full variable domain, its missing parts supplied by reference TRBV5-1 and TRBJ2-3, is KAGVTQTPRYLIKTRGQQVTLSCSPISGHRSVSWYQQTPGQGLQFLFEYFSETQRNKGNFPGRFSGRQFSNSRSEMNVSTLELGDSALYLCASRGTGAGADTQYFGPGTRLTVL.